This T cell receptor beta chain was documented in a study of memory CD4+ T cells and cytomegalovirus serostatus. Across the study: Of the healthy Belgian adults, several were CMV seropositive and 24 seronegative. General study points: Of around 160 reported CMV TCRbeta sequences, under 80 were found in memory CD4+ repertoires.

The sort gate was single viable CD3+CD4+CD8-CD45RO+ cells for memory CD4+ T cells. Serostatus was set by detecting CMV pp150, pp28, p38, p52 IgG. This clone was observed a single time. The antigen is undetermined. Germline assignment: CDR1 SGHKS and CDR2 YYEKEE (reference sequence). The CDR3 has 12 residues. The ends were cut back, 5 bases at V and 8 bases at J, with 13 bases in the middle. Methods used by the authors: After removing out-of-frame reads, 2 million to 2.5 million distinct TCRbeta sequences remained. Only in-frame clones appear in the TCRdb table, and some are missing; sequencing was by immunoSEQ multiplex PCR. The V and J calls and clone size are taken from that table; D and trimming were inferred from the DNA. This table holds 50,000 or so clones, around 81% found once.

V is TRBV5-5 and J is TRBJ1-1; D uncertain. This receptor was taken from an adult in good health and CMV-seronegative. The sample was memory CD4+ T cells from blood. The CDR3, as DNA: TGTGCCAGCAGACGCAACCGGGGAGAAGCTTTCTTT. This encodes CASRRNRGEAFF.